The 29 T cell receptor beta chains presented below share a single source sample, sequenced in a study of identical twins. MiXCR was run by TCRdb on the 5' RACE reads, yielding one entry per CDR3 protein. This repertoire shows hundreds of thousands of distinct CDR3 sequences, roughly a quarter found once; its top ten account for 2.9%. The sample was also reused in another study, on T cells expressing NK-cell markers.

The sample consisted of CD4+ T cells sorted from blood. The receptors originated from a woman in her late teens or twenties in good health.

The CDR3 DNA follows: TGCAGTGCTAAAGATGGCCCGGGGGAGCAGTACTTC. Translating it yields CSAKDGPGEQYF. This chain links TRBV20-1 with TRBJ2-7, with D possibly TRBD2 on 5 matching bases. The length of the CDR3 is 12 residues. The germline V and J ends were trimmed by 4 bases and 7 bases, with 14 bases remaining between them. The V gene's germline CDR1 is DFQATT and CDR2 SNEGSKA (reference sequence).

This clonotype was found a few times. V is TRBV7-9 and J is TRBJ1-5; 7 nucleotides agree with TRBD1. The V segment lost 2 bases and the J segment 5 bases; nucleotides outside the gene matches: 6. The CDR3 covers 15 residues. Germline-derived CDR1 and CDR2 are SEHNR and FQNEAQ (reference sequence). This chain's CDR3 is CASSLHGGQHQPQHF. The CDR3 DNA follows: TGTGCCAGCAGCTTACACGGGGGACAGCATCAGCCCCAGCATTTT.

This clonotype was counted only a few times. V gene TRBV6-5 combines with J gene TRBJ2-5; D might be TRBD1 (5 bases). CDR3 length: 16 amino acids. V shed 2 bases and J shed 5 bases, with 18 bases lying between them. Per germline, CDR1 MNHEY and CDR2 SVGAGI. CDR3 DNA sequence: TGTGCCAGCAGTTACAGTCGGGCAGGGCCTGTGGAGACCCAGTACTTC. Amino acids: CASSYSRAGPVETQYF.

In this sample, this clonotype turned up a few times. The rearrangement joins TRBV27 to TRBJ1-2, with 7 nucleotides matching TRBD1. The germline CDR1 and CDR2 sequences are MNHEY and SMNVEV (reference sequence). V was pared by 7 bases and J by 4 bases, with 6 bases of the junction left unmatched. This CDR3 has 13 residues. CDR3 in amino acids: CASKAGGTYGYTF. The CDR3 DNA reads TGTGCCAGCAAGGCAGGGGGAACCTATGGCTACACCTTC.

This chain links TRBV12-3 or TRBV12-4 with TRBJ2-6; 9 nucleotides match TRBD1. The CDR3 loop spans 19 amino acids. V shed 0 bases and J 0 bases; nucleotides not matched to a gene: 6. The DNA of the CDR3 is TGTGCCAGCAGTTTAGCGCTGGGACAGGGCCTCTCTGGGGCCAACGTCCTGACTTTC. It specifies CASSLALGQGLSGANVLTF.

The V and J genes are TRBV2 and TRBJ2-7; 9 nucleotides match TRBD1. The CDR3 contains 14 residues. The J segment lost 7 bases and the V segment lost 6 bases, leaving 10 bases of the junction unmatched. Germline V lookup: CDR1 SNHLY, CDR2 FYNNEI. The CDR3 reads CASSGTGTGREQYF. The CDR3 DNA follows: TGTGCCAGCAGCGGAACCGGGACAGGGCGGGAGCAGTACTTC.

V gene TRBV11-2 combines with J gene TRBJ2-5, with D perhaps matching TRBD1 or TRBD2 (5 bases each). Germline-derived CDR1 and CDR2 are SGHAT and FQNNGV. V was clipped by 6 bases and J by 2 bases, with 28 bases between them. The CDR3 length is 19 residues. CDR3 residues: CASSPRRQQVGTMQETQYF. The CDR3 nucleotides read TGTGCCAGCAGTCCTCGACGTCAGCAGGTGGGGACCATGCAAGAGACCCAGTACTTC.

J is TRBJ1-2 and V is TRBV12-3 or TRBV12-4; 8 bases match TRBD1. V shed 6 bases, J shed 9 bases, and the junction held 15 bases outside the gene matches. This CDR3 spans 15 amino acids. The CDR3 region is CASSLSGTGRGSYTF. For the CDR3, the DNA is TGTGCCAGCAGCCTAAGCGGGACAGGTCGGGGGAGCTACACCTTC.

In DNA form, the CDR3 reads TGTGCCAGCAGCCAAGCGGCAGATACGCAGTATTTT. Protein sequence: CASSQAADTQYF. The rearrangement joins TRBV14 to TRBJ2-3; no clear D gene. The CDR3 is made up of 12 amino acids. Trimming took 1 base from V and 4 from J, leaving 3 bases between them. Germline CDR1 and CDR2: SGHDN and FVKESK.

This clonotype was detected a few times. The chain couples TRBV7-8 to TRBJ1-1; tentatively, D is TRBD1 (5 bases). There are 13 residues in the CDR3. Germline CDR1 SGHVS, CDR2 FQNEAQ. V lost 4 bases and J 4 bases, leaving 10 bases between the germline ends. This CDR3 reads CASSSAGRTEAFF. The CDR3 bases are TGTGCCAGCAGCTCGGCGGGACGCACTGAAGCTTTCTTT. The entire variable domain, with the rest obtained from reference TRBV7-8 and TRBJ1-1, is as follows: GAGVSQSPRYKVAKRGQDVALRCDPISGHVSLFWYQQALGQGPEFLTYFQNEAQLDKSGLPSDRFFAERPEGSVSTLKIQRTQQEDSAVYLCASSSAGRTEAFFGQGTRLTVV.

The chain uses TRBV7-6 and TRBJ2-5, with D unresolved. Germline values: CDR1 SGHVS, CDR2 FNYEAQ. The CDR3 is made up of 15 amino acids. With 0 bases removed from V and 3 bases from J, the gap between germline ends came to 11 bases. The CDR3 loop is CASSLAPGPEETQYF. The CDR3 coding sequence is TGTGCCAGCAGCTTAGCACCCGGACCGGAAGAGACCCAGTACTTC.

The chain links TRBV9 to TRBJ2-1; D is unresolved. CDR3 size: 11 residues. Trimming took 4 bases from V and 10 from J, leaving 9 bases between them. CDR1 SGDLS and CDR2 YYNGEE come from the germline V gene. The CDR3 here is CASSLAEEQFF. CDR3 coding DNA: TGTGCCAGCAGCTTGGCTGAGGAGCAGTTCTTC.

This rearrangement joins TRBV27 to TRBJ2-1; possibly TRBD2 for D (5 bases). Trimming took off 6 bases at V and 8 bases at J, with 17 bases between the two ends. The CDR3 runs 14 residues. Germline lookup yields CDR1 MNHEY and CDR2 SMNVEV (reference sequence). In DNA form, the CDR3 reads TGTGCCAGCAGCCGGACTGGTAGCGTCCATGAGCAGTTCTTC. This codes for CASSRTGSVHEQFF.

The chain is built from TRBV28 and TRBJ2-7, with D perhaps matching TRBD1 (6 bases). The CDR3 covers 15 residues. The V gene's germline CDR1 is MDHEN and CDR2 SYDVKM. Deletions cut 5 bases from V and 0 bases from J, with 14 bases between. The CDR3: CASSGAGASSYEQYF. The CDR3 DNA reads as TGTGCCAGCAGTGGCGCAGGGGCGAGCTCCTACGAGCAGTACTTC.

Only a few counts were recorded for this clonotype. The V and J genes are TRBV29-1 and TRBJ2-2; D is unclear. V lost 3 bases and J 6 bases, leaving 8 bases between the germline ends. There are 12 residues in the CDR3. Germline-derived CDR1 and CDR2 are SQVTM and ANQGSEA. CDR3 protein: CSVDWGSGELFF. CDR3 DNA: TGCAGCGTTGATTGGGGATCCGGGGAGCTGTTTTTT.

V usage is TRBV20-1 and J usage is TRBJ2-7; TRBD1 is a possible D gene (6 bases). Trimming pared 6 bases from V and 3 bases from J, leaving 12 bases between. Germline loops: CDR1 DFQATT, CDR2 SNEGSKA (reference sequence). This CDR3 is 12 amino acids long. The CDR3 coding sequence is TGCAGTGCCCGGGACACTAACTACGAGCAGTACTTC. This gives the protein CSARDTNYEQYF.

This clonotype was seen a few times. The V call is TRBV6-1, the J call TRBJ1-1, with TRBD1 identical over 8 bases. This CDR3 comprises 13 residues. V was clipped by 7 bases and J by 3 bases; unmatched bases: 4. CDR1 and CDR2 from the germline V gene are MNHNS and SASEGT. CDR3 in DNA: TGTGCCAGCACCTCGACAGGGGACACTGAAGCTTTCTTT. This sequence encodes CASTSTGDTEAFF.

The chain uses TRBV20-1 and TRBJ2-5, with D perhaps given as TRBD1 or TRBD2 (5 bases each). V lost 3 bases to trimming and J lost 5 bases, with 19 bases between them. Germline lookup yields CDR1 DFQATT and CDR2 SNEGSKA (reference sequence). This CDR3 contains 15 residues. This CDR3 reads CSASAPPGLGETQYF. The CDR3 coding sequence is TGCAGTGCTAGCGCCCCCCCGGGGCTTGGGGAGACCCAGTACTTC.

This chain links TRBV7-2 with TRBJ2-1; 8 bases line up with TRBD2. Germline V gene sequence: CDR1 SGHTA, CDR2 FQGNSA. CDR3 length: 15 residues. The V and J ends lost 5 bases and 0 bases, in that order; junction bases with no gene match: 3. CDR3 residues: CASSTTSASYNEQFF. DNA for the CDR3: TGTGCCAGCAGCACGACTAGCGCCTCCTACAATGAGCAGTTCTTC. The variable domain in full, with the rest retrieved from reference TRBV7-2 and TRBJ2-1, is GAGVSQSPSNKVTEKGKDVELRCDPISGHTALYWYRQSLGQGLEFLIYFQGNSAPDKSGLPSDRFSAERTGGSVSTLTIQRTQQEDSAVYLCASSTTSASYNEQFFGPGTRLTVL.

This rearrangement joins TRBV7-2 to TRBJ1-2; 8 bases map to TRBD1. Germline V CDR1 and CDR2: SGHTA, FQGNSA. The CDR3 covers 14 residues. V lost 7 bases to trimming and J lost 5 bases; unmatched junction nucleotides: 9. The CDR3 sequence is CASNLNRGSYGYTF. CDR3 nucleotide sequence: TGTGCCAGCAACCTGAACAGGGGGAGTTATGGCTACACCTTC.

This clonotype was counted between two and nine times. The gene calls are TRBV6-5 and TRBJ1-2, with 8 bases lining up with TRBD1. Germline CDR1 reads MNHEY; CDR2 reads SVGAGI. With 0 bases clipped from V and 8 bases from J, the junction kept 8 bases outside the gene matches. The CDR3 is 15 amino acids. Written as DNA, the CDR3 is TGTGCCAGCAGTTACTCGACAGGGGTCCCTCTAGGCTACACCTTC. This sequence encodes CASSYSTGVPLGYTF.

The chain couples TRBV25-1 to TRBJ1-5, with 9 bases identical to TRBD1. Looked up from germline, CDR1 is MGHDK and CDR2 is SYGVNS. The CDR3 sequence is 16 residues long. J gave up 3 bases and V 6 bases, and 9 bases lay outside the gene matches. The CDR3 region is CASRSSGTGINQPQHF. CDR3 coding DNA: TGTGCCAGCAGATCATCCGGGACAGGGATCAATCAGCCCCAGCATTTT.

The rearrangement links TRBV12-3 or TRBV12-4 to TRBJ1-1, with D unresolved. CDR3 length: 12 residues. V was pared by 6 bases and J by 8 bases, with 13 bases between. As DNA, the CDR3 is TGTGCCAGCAGGTGGGGTGGACGGGAAGCTTTCTTT. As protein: CASRWGGREAFF.

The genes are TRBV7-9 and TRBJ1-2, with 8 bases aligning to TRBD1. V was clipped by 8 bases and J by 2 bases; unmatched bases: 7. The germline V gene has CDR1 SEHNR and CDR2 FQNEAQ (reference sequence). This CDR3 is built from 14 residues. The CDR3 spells CASSRRTGNYGYTF. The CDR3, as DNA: TGTGCCAGCTCTAGGAGGACAGGGAACTATGGCTACACCTTC.

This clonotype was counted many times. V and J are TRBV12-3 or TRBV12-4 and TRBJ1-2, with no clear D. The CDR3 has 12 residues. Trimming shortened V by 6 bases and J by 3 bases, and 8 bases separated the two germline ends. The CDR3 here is CASRRGDYGYTF. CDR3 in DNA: TGTGCCAGCAGGCGGGGTGACTATGGCTACACCTTC.

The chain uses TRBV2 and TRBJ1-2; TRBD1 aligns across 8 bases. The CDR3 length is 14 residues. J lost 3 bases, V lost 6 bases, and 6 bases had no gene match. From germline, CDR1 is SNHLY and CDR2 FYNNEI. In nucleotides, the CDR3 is TGTGCCAGCAGAACCTTACAGGGGGACTATGGCTACACCTTC. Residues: CASRTLQGDYGYTF.

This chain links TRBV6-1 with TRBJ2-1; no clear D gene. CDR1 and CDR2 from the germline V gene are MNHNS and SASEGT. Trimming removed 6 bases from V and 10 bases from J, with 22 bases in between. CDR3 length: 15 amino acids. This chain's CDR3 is CASSPSRLAPGEQFF. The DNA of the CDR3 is TGTGCCAGCAGCCCGTCGCGCCTGGCGCCTGGCGAGCAGTTCTTC.

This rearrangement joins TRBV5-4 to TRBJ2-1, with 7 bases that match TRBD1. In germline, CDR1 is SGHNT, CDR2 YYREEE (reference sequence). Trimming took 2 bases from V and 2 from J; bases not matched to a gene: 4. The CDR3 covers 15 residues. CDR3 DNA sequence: TGTGCCAGCAGCTTCCGGGACAGACCCTACAATGAGCAGTTCTTC. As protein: CASSFRDRPYNEQFF.

The CDR3 nucleotides read TGCGCCAGCAGCTTGTTCTCGGGACTAGGGAATGAGCAGTTCTTC. This translates into CASSLFSGLGNEQFF. V and J are TRBV5-1 and TRBJ2-1; 8 bases map to TRBD2. With 1 base clipped from V and 7 bases from J, the junction kept 7 bases outside the gene matches. The CDR3 length is 15 residues. Germline V lookup: CDR1 SGHRS, CDR2 YFSETQ.